One and the same sample provided the 19 T cell receptor beta chains below, sequenced in a study of T-cell reconstitution after alpha-beta-depleted transplantation in children. Unique molecular identifiers were used to barcode this TCRbeta library. TCRdb re-derived calls from the PCR reads in MiXCR, one entry per CDR3 protein. The data show 600,000 or so distinct CDR3 sequences, under 30% seen once. Material: PBMCs, mostly from graft donor cells, obtained 360 days after TCRalphabeta/CD19-depleted stem cell transplant. These receptors originate from a boy younger than two who had a stem cell transplant for acute myeloid leukemia, so the T cells may come from the graft donor.

The genes are TRBV4-3 and TRBJ2-2, with 8 bases fitting TRBD2. Germline V lookup: CDR1 LGHNA, CDR2 YSLEER. The CDR3 has 17 residues. The V segment lost 3 bases and the J segment 4 bases; nucleotides outside the gene matches: 10. CDR3 amino acids: CASSQLPPGGITGELFF. CDR3 nucleotides: TGCGCCAGCAGCCAGCTCCCCCCGGGGGGGATCACCGGGGAGCTGTTTTTT.

A few counts support this clonotype. J is TRBJ1-2 and V is TRBV7-9; no definite D call. The V gene lost 4 bases and the J gene lost 3 bases, with 6 bases spanning the gap. Germline CDR1 reads SEHNR; CDR2 reads FQNEAQ (reference sequence). The CDR3 is made up of 12 amino acids. CDR3 in DNA: TGTGCCAGCAGCTCCACGGACTATGGCTACACCTTC. Its protein is CASSSTDYGYTF. Full variable domain (rest looked up from reference TRBV7-9 and TRBJ1-2): DTGVSQNPRHKITKRGQNVTFRCDPISEHNRLYWYRQTLGQGPEFLTYFQNEAQLEKSRLLSDRFSAERPKGSFSTLEIQRTEQGDSAMYLCASSSTDYGYTFGSGTRLTVV.

V usage is TRBV12-3 or TRBV12-4 and J usage is TRBJ2-2; D remains ambiguous. V was clipped by 3 bases and J by 7 bases, with 12 bases between them. The CDR3 sequence is 14 residues long. For the CDR3, the DNA is TGTGCCAGCAGTTTGGGCAGGAGCTTCGGGGAGCTGTTTTTT. This encodes CASSLGRSFGELFF.

This clonotype has just a few counts. The CDR3: CSGVRGALSYEQYF. Written as DNA, the CDR3 is TGCAGTGGAGTGCGGGGGGCGCTATCCTACGAGCAGTACTTC. This rearrangement joins TRBV20-1 to TRBJ2-7; TRBD2 matches at 8 bases. Germline CDR1 is DFQATT and CDR2 is SNEGSKA (reference sequence). CDR3 size: 14 residues. The V gene end was trimmed by 7 bases and the J gene end by 1 base; junction bases not matched to a gene: 9.

This clonotype was found a few times. The chain carries TRBV6-5 and TRBJ2-3; TRBD1 matches at 7 bases. The CDR3 extends over 15 amino acids. V was clipped by 0 bases and J by 10 bases; unmatched bases: 10. Germline V gene lookup returns CDR1 MNHEY and CDR2 SVGAGI. The CDR3 DNA reads TGTGCCAGCAGTTACTCGACAGGGTCCACTATCCCGCAGTATTTT. The encoded protein is CASSYSTGSTIPQYF.

This chain joins TRBV29-1 and TRBJ1-2; possibly TRBD1 for D (5 bases). Between the trimmed V and J ends, which lost 0 bases and 2 bases, there was a span of 19 bases. The CDR3 length is 17 residues. The germline gives CDR1 SQVTM, CDR2 ANQGSEA. The CDR3 DNA sequence: TGCAGCGTTGAAGATCGATGGGGCCACTCCACAAACTATGGCTACACCTTC. Protein: CSVEDRWGHSTNYGYTF.

The V call is TRBV7-3, the J call TRBJ2-1; 8 nucleotides agree with TRBD2. Germline lookup yields CDR1 SGHTA and CDR2 FQGTGA. This CDR3 has 19 amino acids. Trimming at V came to 0 bases and at J to 1 base, leaving 11 bases not matched to a gene. CDR3 bases: TGTGCCAGCAGCTTAACAGCGGTGAGCGGGGGTAGTTCCTACAATGAGCAGTTCTTC. This codes for CASSLTAVSGGSSYNEQFF.

The chain recombines TRBV11-2 with TRBJ1-3; 7 bases line up with TRBD1. The germline V gene has CDR1 SGHAT and CDR2 FQNNGV. V gave up 6 bases and J gave up 8 bases; unmatched junction bases: 4. The length of the CDR3 is 12 residues. The CDR3 loop is CASSPQGDTIYF. The CDR3 DNA follows: TGTGCCAGCAGTCCCCAGGGGGACACCATATATTTT. Full variable domain (remainder filled in from reference TRBV11-2 and TRBJ1-3): EAGVAQSPRYKIIEKRQSVAFWCNPISGHATLYWYQQILGQGPKLLIQFQNNGVVDDSQLPKDRFSAERLKGVDSTLKIQPAKLEDSAVYLCASSPQGDTIYFGEGSWLTVV.

This clonotype was seen a handful of times. The V call is TRBV7-8, the J call TRBJ2-7; D unclear. Trimming left V 1 base short and J 0 bases short, with 16 bases between. The CDR3 totals 17 residues. CDR1 SGHVS and CDR2 FQNEAQ come from the germline V gene. The CDR3 is CASSLGAGTMSSYEQYF. CDR3 bases: TGTGCCAGCAGCTTAGGGGCCGGCACCATGAGCTCCTACGAGCAGTACTTC.

The chain joins TRBV20-1 to TRBJ2-3, with D unresolved. Trimming removed 8 bases at V and 0 bases at J, with 9 bases between. The germline V gene encodes CDR1 DFQATT and CDR2 SNEGSKA (reference sequence). The CDR3 runs 12 residues. The CDR3, as DNA: TGCAGTCTCACGACTAGCACAGATACGCAGTATTTT. This sequence encodes CSLTTSTDTQYF.

The chain carries TRBV20-1 and TRBJ2-5; TRBD2 is a possible D gene (7 bases). The CDR3 is 14 amino acids. With 3 bases removed from V and 5 bases from J, the gap between germline ends came to 16 bases. Per germline, CDR1 DFQATT and CDR2 SNEGSKA (reference sequence). CDR3 sequence (DNA): TGCAGTGCTAGGGAAACGGGGGGCAGTGAGACCCAGTACTTC. This sequence encodes CSARETGGSETQYF.

The chain couples TRBV20-1 to TRBJ2-5; TRBD2 is a possible D gene (6 bases). Germline V CDR1 and CDR2: DFQATT, SNEGSKA (reference sequence). The CDR3 extends over 12 amino acids. Trimming shortened V by 6 bases and J by 3 bases, and 11 bases separated the two germline ends. The CDR3 loop is CSALAREETQYF. The DNA of the CDR3 is TGCAGTGCCCTAGCGCGGGAAGAGACCCAGTACTTC.

Many counts were recorded for this clonotype. CDR3 amino acids: CASSGGQNYGYTF. The DNA for the CDR3 is TGTGCCAGCAGTGGGGGACAGAACTATGGCTACACCTTC. The chain couples TRBV12-3 or TRBV12-4 to TRBJ1-2, with 7 bases that match TRBD1. J was trimmed by 2 bases and V by 5 bases; bases with no gene match: 2. CDR3 size: 13 residues.

This clonotype was counted ten times or more. The gene calls are TRBV18 and TRBJ2-1, with D tentatively TRBD1 or TRBD2 (5 bases each). CDR1 KGHSH and CDR2 LQKENI come from the germline V gene. Trimming stripped 3 bases from V and 3 bases from J, with 15 bases between. This CDR3 region has 16 residues. The CDR3 loop reads CASSPAYRDVYNEQFF. CDR3 bases: TGTGCCAGCTCACCCGCGTACCGGGACGTCTACAATGAGCAGTTCTTC.

This clonotype was observed at least ten times. The CDR3 DNA is TGTGCCAGCACCAAGGCTGGGGGGAGACATCAGCCCCAGCATTTT. As protein: CASTKAGGRHQPQHF. This chain links TRBV28 with TRBJ1-5; tentatively, D is TRBD1 (5 bases). This CDR3 is built from 15 residues. V was cut by 7 bases and J by 5 bases, with 18 bases left in between. Per germline, CDR1 MDHEN and CDR2 SYDVKM.

The table lists this clonotype with a few counts. The chain carries TRBV12-3 or TRBV12-4 and TRBJ1-2; no definite D call. The CDR3 loop spans 15 amino acids. Trimming left V 1 base short and J 3 bases short, with 12 bases between. The CDR3 loop is CASSLDVGQDYGYTF. CDR3 in DNA: TGTGCCAGCAGTTTAGATGTCGGGCAAGACTATGGCTACACCTTC.

This clonotype has a count of ten or more. V is TRBV28 and J is TRBJ2-4, with D unclear. Germline V lookup: CDR1 MDHEN, CDR2 SYDVKM. Trimming removed 2 bases from V and 0 bases from J, with 11 bases in between. The CDR3 contains 16 residues. CDR3 nucleotide sequence: TGTGCCAGCAGTTTACAGAACCCCTTAGCCAAAAACATTCAGTACTTC. The encoded protein is CASSLQNPLAKNIQYF.

V gene TRBV30 combines with J gene TRBJ2-5; the D gene is possibly TRBD2 (5 bases). CDR1 and CDR2 (germline): GTSNPN, SVGIG (reference sequence). CDR3 length: 11 residues. V was clipped by 0 bases and J by 7 bases, with 6 bases between them. The CDR3 protein is CAWSVRGTQYF. CDR3 DNA sequence: TGTGCCTGGAGTGTTCGGGGGACCCAGTACTTC.

This clonotype occurred a few times. As DNA, the CDR3 is TGTGCCAGCAGTGACACCGGGGCCGGGGGAGATACGCAGTATTTT. It encodes CASSDTGAGGDTQYF. The rearrangement links TRBV6-4 to TRBJ2-3, with TRBD2 as a possible D gene (6 bases). In germline, CDR1 is MRHNA, CDR2 SNTAGT. With 2 bases removed from V and 5 bases from J, the gap between germline ends came to 14 bases. The CDR3 covers 15 residues.